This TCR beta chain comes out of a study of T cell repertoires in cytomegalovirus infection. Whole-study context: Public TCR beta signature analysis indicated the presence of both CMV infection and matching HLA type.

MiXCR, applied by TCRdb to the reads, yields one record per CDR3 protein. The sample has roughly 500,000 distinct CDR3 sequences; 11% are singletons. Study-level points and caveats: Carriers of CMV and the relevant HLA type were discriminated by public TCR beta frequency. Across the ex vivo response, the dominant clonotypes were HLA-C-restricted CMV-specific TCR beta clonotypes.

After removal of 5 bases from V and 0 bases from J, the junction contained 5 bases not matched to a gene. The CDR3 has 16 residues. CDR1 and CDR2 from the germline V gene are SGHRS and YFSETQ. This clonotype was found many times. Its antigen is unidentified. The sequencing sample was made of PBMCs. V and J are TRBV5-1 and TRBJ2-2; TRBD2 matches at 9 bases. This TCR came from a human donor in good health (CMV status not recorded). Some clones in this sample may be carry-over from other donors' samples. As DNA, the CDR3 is TGCGCCAGCAGTTATAGCGGGAGCGCGAACACCGGGGAGCTGTTTTTT. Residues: CASSYSGSANTGELFF.